This T cell receptor beta chain was obtained from a study of cytomegalovirus exposure and HLA in healthy donors. Looked up from germline, CDR1 is SGHDN and CDR2 is FVKESK. This CDR3 is 13 amino acids long. V lost 3 bases and J 3 bases, leaving 9 bases between the germline ends. Note on this clone: Its antigen is undetermined.

Primers for the PCR totalled 60 Vbeta and 13 Jbeta. Sequencing was performed with immunoSEQ multiplex PCR; in TCRdb, only in-frame clones are kept and a portion is missing. This repertoire shows around 100,000 clones, 79% found once; its top ten account for approximately 3.8%. Broader study findings: Beyond CMV serostatus, there was no information to go on about immune exposure. Judged likely to be a sequencing artifact was a cluster of highly shared sequence variants. Cytomegalovirus association was listed for about 170 TCR beta chains.

The V and J genes are TRBV14 and TRBJ2-7, with a weak D call TRBD2 (6 bases). This sequence was found in a man over 45 in good health and CMV-seropositive. Sequencing was done on a sample of PBMCs. In DNA form, the CDR3 reads TGTGCCAGCAGCCACGGGGGAGGCTACGAGCAGTACTTC. Protein: CASSHGGGYEQYF.